The clone carrying this T cell receptor (beta chain) was counted at least ten times. V shed 0 bases and J shed 0 bases, with 8 bases lying between them. CDR1 and CDR2 (germline): MNHEY, SMNVEV (reference sequence). The CDR3 is made up of 15 amino acids. Amplification of TCR beta CDR3 regions used RNA as the template. The study used the HTBI primer set for a first-round RT-PCR of the TCR CDR3. MiXCR, applied by TCRdb to the multiplex PCR reads, yields one record per CDR3 protein. Of hundreds of thousands of distinct CDR3 sequences in the sample, approximately 22% were seen once. This specimen comes from a study of T cells in Graves' hyperthyroidism and ophthalmopathy.

The V gene is TRBV27, the J gene TRBJ1-2; D uncertain. The sequence was collected from a woman in her 70s with Graves' ophthalmopathy. The source material was blood. The CDR3 here is CASSLSTVANYGYTF. CDR3 nucleotide sequence: TGTGCCAGCAGTTTATCGACGGTTGCTAACTATGGCTACACCTTC.